This T cell receptor beta chain comes out of a study of CD8 T cells in acute hepatitis C reinfection (dated by TCRdb to 2020 to 2023). About the study as a whole: Both during acute infection and after viral clearance, the study profiled the TCRbeta repertoire of CD8+ T cells that were specific for the HCV NS3-1073 epitope. A handful of spontaneous resolvers contributed paired acute and follow-up samples. Findings and caveats that apply to the study as a whole: Because bulk sequencing covered only the TCRbeta chain, the alphabeta pairing of the public clonotypes could not be determined. Roughly 14 public clonotypes were found regardless of outcome; one public clonotype used V04-02/J02-02. CDR3 sequences shared with other epitopes were rarely observed, and exact matching may have been limited by differing sequencing approaches. Diversity in the NS3-1073 specific repertoires was high, and no significant differences in diversity emerged among acute resolver, follow-up resolver and acute chronic samples. All groups showed preferential use of the TRBV04 and TRBV06 gene families, a pattern that overrepresentation in the naive pool did not explain. NS3-1073 specific cells were too rare to sort in chronically infected subjects, so no follow-up repertoires exist for those subjects.

On this clone itself: The clone's antigen remains unknown. No quality values exist for individual bases; no much larger clone is one base distant.

The FACS-sorted cells had their genomic DNA extracted, and the commercial immunoSEQ service was used to sequence the TCRbeta chains. From the authors' description of their analysis: Repertoire data were analyzed with ImmunoSEQ Analyzer software v3.0 and R v3.5.1. Only productive rearrangements were analyzed, as sequences containing stop codons or out-of-frame rearrangements were removed. The sequencing provider supplied the metrics for Simpson diversity, Shannon entropy, CDR3 length and nucleotide addition. Based on frequency, clonotypes were placed into dominant, sub-dominant, low or lowest abundance groups, and clonotypes under 0.1% were left out of most analyses. Any CDR3 amino acid clonotype present in at least two subjects at a cumulative frequency of at least 0.5% was labeled public. TCRdb holds this immuneACCESS table with in-frame rearrangements only. Some clones are missing; in checked studies, unresolved V genes explain under half, and the rest has no known cause. V and J calls and clone size are copied from that table; D and trimming were computed from the DNA. The sample data list 35,000 to 40,000 clones, and around nine tenths of these were observed just once. Clones ranked in the top ten supply roughly 0.51% of the sample.

At the junction V is shortened by 10 bases and J by 3 bases, with 12 bases in between. The germline V gene yields SNHLY for CDR1 and FYNNEI for CDR2. The CDR3 has 12 amino acids, counting the end cysteine and phenylalanine. The retained sequence is limited to the CDR3, 36 bases, with the frame set at the first base. The intended sense of this specimen's time point label: naive CD8 control sorted from an acute-time-point sample. Enrolled in the Montreal Hepatitis C Cohort (HEPCO) in Canada, the donors were people who inject drugs, and these donors were followed every 3 months. Acute primary HCV infection was defined by a positive HCV RNA or antibody test following a negative test within the previous 24 weeks. Surface staining used CD3, CD8 and CD45RO antibodies, with an aqua fixable dye to exclude dead cells. About 6 subjects who developed chronic infection, defined as HCV RNA positivity at 24 weeks, were also included in the cohort. From thawed, previously cryostored peripheral blood mononuclear cells, CD8+ T cells were purified through negative selection performed by means of the MACS CD8+ T cell Isolation Kit. Cells were sorted on a BD FACSAria II cell sorter.

Input material: naive CD8+ T cells from PBMCs. The cell subset or site label corresponds to: sorted total naive CD45RO-negative CD8+ T cells. The TCR originated in a young man with chronic hepatitis C. The receptor chain draws on TRBV2 and TRBJ2-5, with no D gene named confidently. The CDR3 reads CATQLSKETQYF. At the DNA level, the sequence is TGTGCCACCCAGTTGTCTAAAGAGACCCAGTACTTC.